A single sample gave rise to the 23 T cell receptor beta chains below, sequenced in a study of cytomegalovirus exposure and HLA in healthy donors. Using immunoSEQ multiplex PCR, the repertoire was profiled, and TCRdb retains in-frame clones only, with some absent. The sample shows roughly 120,000 clones, around 85% of them seen only once. The specimen was PBMCs. The receptors stem from a man aged 18 to 30 in good health and CMV-seropositive.

The chain couples TRBV5-6 to TRBJ2-2; 9 bases line up with TRBD2. Losses at the gene ends were 1 base for V and 6 bases for J; bases not matched to a gene: 4. In germline, CDR1 is SGHDT, CDR2 YYEEEE. The CDR3 is 15 amino acids. Here the CDR3 reads CASSLPASGAGELFF. The CDR3 nucleotides are TGTGCCAGCAGCTTGCCTGCTAGCGGGGCCGGGGAGCTGTTTTTT.

The V and J genes are TRBV5-1 and TRBJ2-5; 7 bases line up with TRBD2. V was pared by 0 bases and J by 5 bases, with 1 base of the junction left unmatched. CDR1 and CDR2 from the germline V gene are SGHRS and YFSETQ. CDR3 length: 13 residues. CDR3 protein: CASSLAGGETQYF. The DNA of the CDR3 is TGCGCCAGCAGCTTGGCCGGGGGGGAGACCCAGTACTTC.

V gene TRBV6-5 combines with J gene TRBJ1-2, with D uncertain. The V end lost 0 bases, the J end lost 0 bases, and 8 bases lay between the germline ends. The germline gives CDR1 MNHEY, CDR2 SVGAGI. The CDR3 has 15 amino acids. The CDR3 loop reads CASSYSPRSNYGYTF. The CDR3 DNA reads as TGTGCCAGCAGTTACTCGCCGCGATCTAACTATGGCTACACCTTC.

V gene TRBV13 combines with J gene TRBJ1-2; 7 bases match TRBD1. Unmatched junction bases numbered 15, after V lost 4 bases and J lost 4 bases. This CDR3 has 17 amino acids. Germline V lookup: CDR1 PRHDT, CDR2 FYEKMQ (reference sequence). The chain's CDR3 is CASSYRRDSRILYGYTF. The CDR3 DNA is TGTGCCAGCAGCTACCGCCGGGACAGCCGGATTCTCTATGGCTACACCTTC.

This chain joins TRBV27 and TRBJ1-4; 8 bases line up with TRBD1. CDR3 length: 20 residues. V dropped 5 bases and J dropped 0; count of bases not matched to a gene: 17. Germline lookup yields CDR1 MNHEY and CDR2 SMNVEV (reference sequence). Written as DNA, the CDR3 is TGTGCCAGCAGTCCTTTGCGTGGGACAGGACAGTTTGCAACTAATGAAAAACTGTTTTTT. This codes for CASSPLRGTGQFATNEKLFF.

The chain uses TRBV12-5 and TRBJ1-1, with D perhaps matching TRBD1 (5 bases). Between the trimmed V and J ends, which lost 2 bases and 5 bases, there was a span of 12 bases. The V gene's germline CDR1 is LGHNT and CDR2 FRNRAP. The CDR3 loop spans 14 amino acids. CDR3 in amino acids: CASGLTGQITEAFF. In DNA, the CDR3 is TGTGCTAGTGGTTTGACCGGACAAATTACTGAAGCTTTCTTT. The full variable domain, in which reference TRBV12-5 and TRBJ1-1 provide the parts outside the CDR3, is DARVTQTPRHKVTEMGQEVTMRCQPILGHNTVFWYRQTMMQGLELLAYFRNRAPLDDSGMPKDRFSAEMPDATLATLKIQPSEPRDSAVYFCASGLTGQITEAFFGQGTRLTVV.

This chain links TRBV5-1 with TRBJ2-3; no clear D gene. Trimming left V 4 bases short and J 8 bases short, with 11 bases between. There are 12 residues in the CDR3. Germline CDR1 reads SGHRS; CDR2 reads YFSETQ. Here the CDR3 reads CASSLATGTQYF. The CDR3 bases are TGCGCCAGCAGCCTGGCTACGGGTACGCAGTATTTT.

The rearrangement links TRBV30 to TRBJ1-4; perhaps TRBD1 as D (6 bases). This CDR3 comprises 13 residues. Germline CDR1 is GTSNPN and CDR2 is SVGIG (reference sequence). Trimming left V 7 bases short and J 2 bases short, with 11 bases between. The CDR3 is CASRQDTNEKLFF. CDR3 nucleotide sequence: TGTGCCTCCCGACAGGATACTAATGAAAAACTGTTTTTT.

The CDR3 reads CASSSDRGFAYEQYF. DNA for the CDR3: TGTGCCAGCAGCTCGGACAGGGGGTTTGCCTACGAGCAGTACTTC. This chain links TRBV5-6 with TRBJ2-7; 10 bases line up with TRBD1. The CDR3 extends over 15 amino acids. CDR1 is SGHDT, CDR2 YYEEEE, per germline. V shed 3 bases and J 2 bases; nucleotides not matched to a gene: 5. The whole variable domain, filled in from reference TRBV5-6 and TRBJ2-7, reads DAGVTQSPTHLIKTRGQQVTLRCSPKSGHDTVSWYQQALGQGPQFIFQYYEEEERQRGNFPDRFSGHQFPNYSSELNVNALLLGDSALYLCASSSDRGFAYEQYFGPGTRLTVT.

The rearrangement uses TRBV19 and TRBJ2-7, with TRBD2 identical over 8 bases. The CDR3 totals 14 residues. Trimming removed 7 bases from V and 6 bases from J; junction bases left unmatched: 11. Germline V gives CDR1 LNHDA, CDR2 SQIVND (reference sequence). The CDR3 DNA is TGTGCCAGTACCCCCTCGGGAGGGGGGAGCGAGCAGTACTTC. Its protein product is CASTPSGGGSEQYF.

The genes are TRBV29-1 and TRBJ1-4; D gene uncertain. The CDR3 runs to 14 residues. With 5 bases removed from V and 8 bases from J, the gap between germline ends came to 18 bases. The germline V gene encodes CDR1 SQVTM and CDR2 ANQGSEA. Here the CDR3 reads CSVLSSWGGEKLFF. The CDR3 nucleotides read TGCAGCGTTTTATCATCATGGGGAGGAGAAAAACTGTTTTTT. Full variable domain (rest looked up from reference TRBV29-1 and TRBJ1-4): SAVISQKPSRDICQRGTSLTIQCQVDSQVTMMFWYRQQPGQSLTLIATANQGSEATYESGFVIDKFPISRPNLTFSTLTVSNMSPEDSSIYLCSVLSSWGGEKLFFGSGTQLSVL.

The chain has TRBV29-1 and TRBJ2-1; a possible D gene is TRBD1 (6 bases). Looked up from germline, CDR1 is SQVTM and CDR2 is ANQGSEA. The germline V and J ends were trimmed by 7 bases and 6 bases, with 16 bases remaining between them. The CDR3 is 13 amino acids. The CDR3 coding sequence is TGCAGCGGCAGGGGTGGGGAGAGCAATGAGCAGTTCTTC. This codes for CSGRGGESNEQFF.

The V gene is TRBV15, the J gene TRBJ2-5, with TRBD2 identical over 11 bases. CDR1 is LNHNV and CDR2 is YYDKDF in the germline V gene (reference sequence). Trimming took 8 bases from V and 7 from J; bases not matched to a gene: 9. This CDR3 comprises 14 residues. The CDR3 is CATQLSGGVGTQYF. The CDR3 DNA reads as TGTGCCACCCAACTTAGCGGGGGGGTCGGGACCCAGTACTTC.

The chain joins TRBV27 to TRBJ1-2; 7 bases line up with TRBD1. The CDR3 extends over 18 amino acids. V shed 1 base and J 2 bases; nucleotides not matched to a gene: 13. CDR1 is MNHEY, CDR2 SMNVEV, per germline (reference sequence). CDR3 sequence: CASSLLRDRDSVNYGYTF. The CDR3 nucleotides read TGTGCCAGCAGTTTATTAAGGGACCGGGACAGCGTCAACTATGGCTACACCTTC.

The J gene is TRBJ2-7, the V gene TRBV30; 10 nucleotides align to TRBD2. CDR1 and CDR2 (germline): GTSNPN, SVGIG (reference sequence). This CDR3 spans 14 amino acids. This CDR3 is CATTSGTSVYEQYF. In DNA, the CDR3 is TGTGCTACAACCTCCGGGACTAGCGTCTACGAGCAGTACTTC.

The chain couples TRBV29-1 to TRBJ2-7, with 7 bases matching TRBD1. This CDR3 contains 13 residues. Germline assignment: CDR1 SQVTM and CDR2 ANQGSEA. The V gene end was trimmed by 8 bases and the J gene end by 4 bases; junction bases not matched to a gene: 11. The CDR3 region has the DNA TGCAGCACTCTGGCCGGGACAGCTTACGAGCAGTACTTC. This translates into CSTLAGTAYEQYF.

The rearrangement uses TRBV5-1 and TRBJ2-1, with 8 bases lining up with TRBD2. CDR1 and CDR2 (germline): SGHRS, YFSETQ. The length of the CDR3 is 15 residues. V dropped 0 bases and J dropped 6; count of bases not matched to a gene: 5. The DNA for the CDR3 is TGCGCCAGCAGCTTGGTTTTGACTAGCGTCAATGAGCAGTTCTTC. Its translation is CASSLVLTSVNEQFF.

The CDR3 here is CASSPGDALDEQFF. CDR3 coding DNA: TGCGCCAGCAGCCCAGGGGACGCCTTAGATGAGCAGTTCTTC. V is TRBV5-1 and J is TRBJ2-1; TRBD1 is a possible D gene (6 bases). This CDR3 comprises 14 residues. The germline CDR1 and CDR2 sequences are SGHRS and YFSETQ. The ends were cut back, 4 bases at V and 8 bases at J, with 16 bases in the middle.

The chain combines TRBV7-2 with TRBJ2-2, with a possible D match to TRBD1 (6 bases). The ends were cut back, 0 bases at V and 1 base at J, with 9 bases in the middle. Germline V gives CDR1 SGHTA, CDR2 FQGNSA. CDR3 length: 16 amino acids. In nucleotides, the CDR3 is TGTGCCAGCAGCTTAGCAGTAGGGGGGAACACCGGGGAGCTGTTTTTT. This gives the protein CASSLAVGGNTGELFF.

This sequence joins TRBV6-4 and TRBJ2-2; D might be TRBD2 (7 bases). This CDR3 region has 16 residues. The germline V gene has CDR1 MRHNA and CDR2 SNTAGT. Trimming shortened V by 2 bases and J by 0 bases, and 10 bases separated the two germline ends. The chain's CDR3 is CASSDAGASNTGELFF. The CDR3 coding sequence is TGTGCCAGCAGTGACGCGGGGGCTTCGAACACCGGGGAGCTGTTTTTT.

This clone is a singleton in its sample. The rearrangement uses TRBV20-1 and TRBJ2-5, with D unresolved. Germline V gene sequence: CDR1 DFQATT, CDR2 SNEGSKA (reference sequence). The CDR3 extends over 11 amino acids. The germline V and J ends were trimmed by 3 bases and 5 bases, with 7 bases remaining between them. This CDR3 is CSASYGETQYF. CDR3 sequence (DNA): TGCAGTGCTAGTTACGGGGAGACCCAGTACTTC.

The chain recombines TRBV5-4 with TRBJ1-5, with 7 bases lining up with TRBD1. The CDR3 extends over 15 amino acids. Germline V CDR1 and CDR2: SGHNT, YYREEE (reference sequence). After removal of 3 bases from V and 1 base from J, the junction contained 4 bases not matched to a gene. CDR3 sequence reads: CASSSDRASNQPQHF. CDR3 nucleotides: TGTGCCAGCAGCTCTGACAGGGCGAGCAATCAGCCCCAGCATTTT.

V gene TRBV4-3 combines with J gene TRBJ1-2, with D uncertain. Between the trimmed V and J ends, which lost 4 bases and 3 bases, there was a span of 24 bases. This CDR3 is built from 18 residues. Per germline, CDR1 LGHNA and CDR2 YSLEER. CDR3 DNA sequence: TGCGCCAGCAGCCGAAATTTACTTGGCGGGTCCCGGGACTATGGCTACACCTTC. This encodes CASSRNLLGGSRDYGYTF.